The clone carrying this T cell receptor beta chain appeared once. The data originate from a study of control samples from healthy donors and cancer patients. Germline V gene data show CDR1 as SNHLY and CDR2 as FYNNEI. The CDR3 is 15 amino acids. V was shortened by 5 bases and J by 2 bases, with 15 bases between the two germline ends. Profiling relied on immunoSEQ multiplex PCR, and the TCRdb table lists in-frame clones only, not all of them. The sample carries 150,000 or so clones, 93% recorded once. Specimen: blood. V is TRBV2 and J is TRBJ1-2, with D unresolved. The clonotype originates from a man between 18 and 35 years old in good health. The CDR3 DNA is TGTGCCAGCAGTACAACAGAAATACTAAACTATGGCTACACCTTC. Protein product: CASSTTEILNYGYTF.